The entry that follows covers one T cell receptor (beta chain) sequence. This record belongs to a study of blood T cell repertoires in COVID-19. About the research overall: Specimens from acute and convalescent COVID-19 originated in the United States, Italy and Spain. PBMCs, B-cell-depleted T cells, or T cells provided the cDNA or gDNA that made up the material.

The germline CDR1 and CDR2 sequences are SGHNT and YENEEA. The CDR3 spans 13 residues. V shed 4 bases and J shed 7 bases, with 11 bases lying between them. As processed by the authors: By means of reference gene primer amplification, nucleated cell counts were estimated. Profiled with immunoSEQ multiplex PCR; TCRdb holds only in-frame clones, not every one. V and J calls and clone size are given by that table; D and trimming were obtained from the DNA. The sample consists of some 220,000 clones, roughly 80% of them appearing once. The sequencing sample was made of peripheral blood. The chain carries TRBV11-3 and TRBJ2-1; weak D call: TRBD2 (5 bases). The source of this sequence is a woman in her sixties who had recovered from COVID-19. CDR3 loop: CASSSSDWNEQFF. The CDR3 nucleotides are TGTGCCAGCAGCTCCTCGGACTGGAATGAGCAGTTCTTC.